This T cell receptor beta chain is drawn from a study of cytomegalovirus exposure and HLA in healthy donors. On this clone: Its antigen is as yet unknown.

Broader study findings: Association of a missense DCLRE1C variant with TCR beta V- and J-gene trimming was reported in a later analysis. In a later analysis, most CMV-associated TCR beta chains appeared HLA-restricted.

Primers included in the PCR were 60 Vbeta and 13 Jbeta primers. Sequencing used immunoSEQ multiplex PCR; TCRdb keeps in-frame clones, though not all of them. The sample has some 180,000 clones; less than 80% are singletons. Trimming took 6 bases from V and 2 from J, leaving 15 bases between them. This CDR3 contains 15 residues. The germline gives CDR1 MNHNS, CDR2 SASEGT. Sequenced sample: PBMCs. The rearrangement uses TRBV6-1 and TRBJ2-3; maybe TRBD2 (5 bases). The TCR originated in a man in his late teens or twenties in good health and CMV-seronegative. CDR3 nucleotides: TGTGCCAGCAGCCCAACGGGGTTTTTCACAGATACGCAGTATTTT. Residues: CASSPTGFFTDTQYF.